A selection of T cell receptor beta chains follows, all from one sample in a study of beta chain features in type 1 diabetes. Clones were sequenced by immunoSEQ multiplex PCR, and TCRdb holds only the in-frame ones, with some missing. This table has more than 95,000 clones, approximately 30% appearing once. What was sequenced was central memory CD4+ T cells from blood. The source is a woman under 30 with type 1 diabetes. The CDR3 runs from the conserved cysteine through the conserved F or W. The D gene is left open where the match is weak. Expanded clones are given a class, and other clones once, few, many or no size at all.

D gene	clone size	V gene	J gene	CDR3 protein	CDR3 DNA
-	-	TRBV18	TRBJ1-3	CASSPLPEGSGNTIYF	TGTGCCAGCTCACCATTACCGGAGGGATCTGGAAACACCATATATTTT
-	-	TRBV19	TRBJ1-1	CASSSQGHTEAFF	TGTGCCAGTAGTTCTCAGGGGCACACTGAAGCTTTCTTT
TRBD1	-	TRBV18	TRBJ1-2	CASSPLQGGYGYTF	TGTGCCAGCTCACCATTACAGGGGGGCTATGGCTACACCTTC
-	few	TRBV5-1	TRBJ1-4	CASSLGATNEKLFF	TGCGCCAGCAGCTTGGGAGCAACTAATGAAAAACTGTTTTTT
-	-	TRBV30	TRBJ2-3	CAWSPRYSGRGDTQYF	TGTGCCTGGAGTCCAAGGTATAGCGGCCGGGGAGATACGCAGTATTTT
TRBD1	few	TRBV25-1	TRBJ1-2	CASSERTGRGYTF	TGTGCCAGCAGTGAGCGGACAGGGAGAGGCTACACCTTC
-	few	TRBV18	TRBJ2-5	CASSPEQETQYF	TGTGCCAGCTCACCAGAGCAAGAGACCCAGTACTTC
TRBD2	few	TRBV29-1	TRBJ2-1	CSTSGTSGRYNEQFF	TGCAGCACAAGCGGGACTAGCGGGAGGTACAATGAGCAGTTCTTC
-	few	TRBV7-8	TRBJ2-1	CASSLRGGGTSYNEQFF	TGTGCCAGCAGCTTAAGAGGCGGAGGGACCTCCTACAATGAGCAGTTCTTC
TRBD1	-	TRBV5-1	TRBJ2-1	CASSPGTGGDNEQFF	TGCGCCAGCAGCCCAGGGACAGGGGGGGACAATGAGCAGTTCTTC
-	few	TRBV11-3	TRBJ2-5	CASSLVAAKETQYF	TGTGCCAGCAGCTTAGTAGCGGCTAAAGAGACCCAGTACTTC
TRBD2	-	TRBV7-2	TRBJ2-2	CASSLFLAGATGELFF	TGTGCCAGCAGCTTATTTCTAGCGGGAGCCACCGGGGAGCTGTTTTTT
TRBD1	-	TRBV9	TRBJ2-4	CASSVGDRGWNIQYF	TGTGCCAGCAGCGTAGGAGACAGGGGGTGGAACATTCAGTACTTC
-	-	TRBV28	TRBJ1-1	CASTTSTPRAFF	TGTGCCAGCACCACAAGCACACCGAGGGCTTTCTTT
-	-	TRBV4-1	TRBJ2-4	CASSQGDSIGGNIQYF	TGCGCCAGCAGCCAAGGGGACAGTATCGGGGGAAATATTCAGTACTTC
TRBD2	-	TRBV9	TRBJ2-1	CASSVTSGIFSEQFF	TGTGCCAGCAGCGTAACTAGCGGGATCTTTAGTGAGCAGTTCTTC
TRBD1	-	TRBV7-2	TRBJ2-5	CASSSLTRGRGETQYF	TGTGCCAGCAGCTCGCTAACGAGGGGGCGCGGGGAGACCCAGTACTTC
TRBD2	few	TRBV7-9	TRBJ2-3	CASSLRGSGSSGDTQYF	TGTGCCAGCAGCTTAAGGGGAAGCGGGAGCTCTGGGGATACGCAGTATTTT
-	many	TRBV4-1	TRBJ2-1	CASSQTFRERFNEQFF	TGCGCCAGCAGCCAAACCTTCCGGGAGAGGTTCAATGAGCAGTTCTTC
TRBD1	many	TRBV30	TRBJ2-2	CAWSRGMNTGELFF	TGTGCCTGGAGCAGGGGGATGAACACCGGGGAGCTGTTTTTT
-	-	TRBV19	TRBJ2-2	CASSLGPANGVGELFF	TGTGCCAGTAGCCTCGGACCCGCGAACGGGGTCGGGGAGCTGTTTTTT
TRBD2	few	TRBV7-2	TRBJ2-5	CASSLGWGGRETQYF	TGTGCCAGCAGCTTAGGTTGGGGGGGAAGAGAGACCCAGTACTTC
-	-	TRBV18	TRBJ2-3	CASSPRERGTDTQYF	TGTGCCAGCTCACCGAGGGAGAGGGGCACAGATACGCAGTATTTT
-	many	TRBV7-2	TRBJ1-2	CASYQGSLLRGGYTF	TGTGCCAGCTACCAGGGATCCCTCCTAAGAGGAGGCTACACCTTC
TRBD1	-	TRBV30	TRBJ1-5	CAWSVTGVGNQPQHF	TGTGCCTGGAGTGTAACAGGGGTAGGCAATCAGCCCCAGCATTTT